This entry lists 25 T cell receptor beta chains sequenced from one sample in a study of blood T cell repertoires in COVID-19. Sequencing was performed with immunoSEQ multiplex PCR; in TCRdb, only in-frame clones are kept and a portion is missing. The table shows 150,000 or so clones, with around 83% occurring only once. Sequenced material: peripheral blood. The receptor source for this set is a woman between 55 and 75 years old with COVID-19, enrolled during active disease.

This clone was observed a few times. This rearrangement joins TRBV5-4 to TRBJ1-5; D gene ambiguous. CDR1 is SGHNT and CDR2 is YYREEE in the germline V gene (reference sequence). The CDR3 is 16 amino acids. The V end was cut by 0 bases, the J end by 3 bases, with 13 bases between. CDR3 loop: CASSLDGNRVNQPQHF. CDR3 in DNA: TGTGCCAGCAGCTTGGACGGGAATCGGGTCAATCAGCCCCAGCATTTT.

V usage is TRBV10-2 and J usage is TRBJ1-5; no definite D call. This CDR3 comprises 14 residues. Germline V gene sequence: CDR1 WSHSY, CDR2 SAAADI. V lost 3 bases and J 5 bases, leaving 11 bases between the germline ends. The CDR3 reads CASSDGRVDQPQHF. The CDR3 DNA is TGCGCCAGCAGTGATGGGAGGGTAGATCAGCCCCAGCATTTT.

The rearrangement uses TRBV6-1 and TRBJ1-1, with 8 bases fitting TRBD1. The ends lost 1 base at V and 2 bases at J; junction bases unmatched: 9. Per the germline V gene, CDR1 is MNHNS and CDR2 is SASEGT. The CDR3 sequence is 17 residues long. CDR3 sequence reads: CASSEEGWTGPNTEAFF. In DNA, the CDR3 is TGTGCCAGCAGTGAAGAAGGATGGACAGGGCCAAACACTGAAGCTTTCTTT.

This clone occurred many times. The CDR3 DNA follows: TGTGCCAGCAGCTTACCGGGAAACTATGGCTACACCTTC. It codes for CASSLPGNYGYTF. The chain couples TRBV7-8 to TRBJ1-2; D is uncertain. V lost 2 bases and J 2 bases, leaving 6 bases between the germline ends. The CDR3 length is 13 residues. The V gene's germline CDR1 is SGHVS and CDR2 FQNEAQ. Supplemented by reference TRBV7-8 and TRBJ1-2, the full variable domain reads GAGVSQSPRYKVAKRGQDVALRCDPISGHVSLFWYQQALGQGPEFLTYFQNEAQLDKSGLPSDRFFAERPEGSVSTLKIQRTQQEDSAVYLCASSLPGNYGYTFGSGTRLTVV.

This clone turned up a few times. The rearrangement uses TRBV7-2 and TRBJ2-1; maybe TRBD2 (6 bases). Trimming left V 1 base short and J 7 bases short, with 8 bases between. Looked up from germline, CDR1 is SGHTA and CDR2 is FQGNSA. The CDR3 totals 13 residues. CDR3 sequence reads: CASSLEGLNEQFF. DNA of the CDR3: TGTGCCAGCAGCTTAGAAGGACTAAATGAGCAGTTCTTC.

The J gene is TRBJ1-1, the V gene TRBV5-1; D not certain. The CDR3 length is 12 residues. The germline V gene encodes CDR1 SGHRS and CDR2 YFSETQ. Between the trimmed V and J ends, which lost 1 base and 7 bases, there was a span of 8 bases. In DNA form, the CDR3 reads TGCGCCAGCAGCTTGAACTCCTTTGAAGCTTTCTTT. Translating gives CASSLNSFEAFF.

The chain is built from TRBV10-3 and TRBJ1-4; a possible D gene is TRBD1 (6 bases). The V end lost 6 bases, the J end lost 5 bases, and 10 bases lay between the germline ends. CDR3 length equals 13 residues. Germline CDR1 ENHRY, CDR2 SYGVKD. The CDR3 DNA is TGTGCCATCAGCCTCGACAGGAATGAAAAACTGTTTTTT. It yields the protein CAISLDRNEKLFF.

The V and J genes are TRBV10-2 and TRBJ1-1, with a tentative D call TRBD1 (5 bases). Germline V gene data show CDR1 as WSHSY and CDR2 as SAAADI. V lost 3 bases and J lost 1, with 6 bases in between. This CDR3 is 13 amino acids long. The CDR3 sequence: CASSDQGNTEAFF. The CDR3 coding sequence is TGCGCCAGCAGTGACCAGGGGAACACTGAAGCTTTCTTT.

The gene calls are TRBV14 and TRBJ2-7, with 11 bases that match TRBD1. With 2 bases clipped from V and 4 bases from J, the junction kept 7 bases outside the gene matches. The CDR3 runs 16 residues. Looked up from germline, CDR1 is SGHDN and CDR2 is FVKESK. The CDR3 coding sequence is TGTGCCAGCAGCCAATTTACCGGGACAGGGGGTTACGAGCAGTACTTC. Its translation is CASSQFTGTGGYEQYF.

The V and J genes are TRBV7-6 and TRBJ2-1; tentative D call: TRBD1 (7 bases). CDR1 and CDR2 from the germline V gene are SGHVS and FNYEAQ. The CDR3 loop spans 12 amino acids. With 5 bases removed from V and 9 bases from J, the gap between germline ends came to 11 bases. Written as DNA, the CDR3 is TGTGCCAGCAGCGTCCAGGGGGGTGAGCAGTTCTTC. Amino acids: CASSVQGGEQFF.

This chain uses TRBV3-1 (or the pseudogene TRBV3-2) with TRBJ2-3, with 11 bases matching TRBD2. After removal of 4 bases from V and 1 base from J, the junction contained 4 bases not matched to a gene. Per the germline V gene, CDR1 is LGHDT and CDR2 is YNNKEL (reference sequence). This CDR3 region has 16 residues. CDR3 sequence (DNA): TGTGCCAGCAGCCCTCTACTAGCGGGGGGCACAGATACGCAGTATTTT. As protein: CASSPLLAGGTDTQYF.

V and J are TRBV24-1 and TRBJ2-1; 10 bases agree with TRBD2. The CDR3 has 16 amino acids. Germline CDR1 and CDR2: KGHDR and SFDVKD. The ends lost 4 bases at V and 2 bases at J; junction bases unmatched: 4. CDR3 loop: CATSDSGTSAYNEQFF. The CDR3 DNA reads as TGTGCCACCAGTGACTCCGGGACTAGCGCCTACAATGAGCAGTTCTTC.

V usage is TRBV4-1 and J usage is TRBJ1-2; D may be TRBD1 (6 bases). V lost 3 bases and J lost 6, with 11 bases in between. CDR3 size: 13 residues. Germline CDR1 MGHRA, CDR2 YSYEKL. CDR3 sequence (DNA): TGCGCCAGCAGCCACGCAACAGGGAATGGCTACACCTTC. Protein product: CASSHATGNGYTF.

The V gene is TRBV2, the J gene TRBJ1-6, with 8 bases matching TRBD1. Germline V gene sequence: CDR1 SNHLY, CDR2 FYNNEI. V shed 8 bases and J 9 bases; nucleotides not matched to a gene: 15. The CDR3 length is 16 residues. CDR3 amino acids: CASGSRQTGVGSPLHF. In DNA, the CDR3 is TGTGCCAGCGGCAGTAGACAGACAGGGGTGGGTTCACCCCTCCACTTT.

V usage is TRBV6-5 and J usage is TRBJ1-1, with D perhaps matching TRBD1 (5 bases). The CDR3 runs 15 residues. Trimming took off 1 base at V and 5 bases at J, with 14 bases between the two ends. In germline, CDR1 is MNHEY, CDR2 SVGAGI. As DNA, the CDR3 is TGTGCCAGCAGTTACTGGATCAGGGCAGGGACTGAAGCTTTCTTT. It codes for CASSYWIRAGTEAFF.

A word on this clone: The sample contains more than one DNA sequence encoding this CDR3. V and J are TRBV12-3 or TRBV12-4 and TRBJ2-5; weak D call: TRBD1 (6 bases). V was clipped by 2 bases and J by 4 bases, with 8 bases between them. The CDR3 totals 13 residues. The CDR3 sequence is CASSLLGGETQYF. DNA of the CDR3: TGTGCCAGCAGTTTATTAGGGGGAGAGACCCAGTACTTC.

This chain links TRBV5-4 with TRBJ2-2, with 8 bases fitting TRBD1. This CDR3 contains 15 residues. CDR1 and CDR2 from the germline V gene are SGHNT and YYREEE (reference sequence). The junction had 9 bases not matched to a gene; V was cut back by 4 bases and J by 7 bases. The CDR3 loop is CASSHGQGRGGELFF. Written as DNA, the CDR3 is TGTGCCAGCAGCCACGGACAGGGTAGAGGCGGGGAGCTGTTTTTT.

This chain uses TRBV10-1 with TRBJ2-7; TRBD2 matches at 11 bases. Germline V lookup: CDR1 WNHNN, CDR2 SYGVQD (reference sequence). V shed 0 bases and J 4 bases; nucleotides not matched to a gene: 2. There are 15 residues in the CDR3. CDR3 in amino acids: CASSESTSGNYEQYF. The CDR3 nucleotides are TGCGCCAGCAGTGAGTCGACTAGCGGGAATTACGAGCAGTACTTC.

This clone was observed a handful of times. The chain combines TRBV7-8 with TRBJ1-1, with D unresolved. Trimming took 0 bases from V and 2 from J, leaving 10 bases between them. The CDR3 runs 15 residues. From germline, CDR1 is SGHVS and CDR2 FQNEAQ. CDR3 in DNA: TGTGCCAGCAGCTTAGCGAGGGAGCGAAACACTGAAGCTTTCTTT. This translates into CASSLARERNTEAFF.

The chain joins TRBV9 to TRBJ1-4; D is possibly TRBD1 (6 bases). Germline V lookup: CDR1 SGDLS, CDR2 YYNGEE. This CDR3 has 12 residues. V lost 2 bases and J lost 8, with 7 bases in between. This chain's CDR3 is CASSVQGEKLFF. In DNA, the CDR3 is TGTGCCAGCAGCGTGCAGGGGGAAAAACTGTTTTTT.

The V and J genes are TRBV7-9 and TRBJ1-5; 8 bases match TRBD1. Looked up from germline, CDR1 is SEHNR and CDR2 is FQNEAQ (reference sequence). The CDR3 is made up of 15 amino acids. V lost 1 base, J lost 7 bases, and 6 bases stayed unmatched. The CDR3 region is CASSLGQGYEQPQHF. The CDR3 DNA reads TGTGCCAGCAGCTTAGGACAGGGGTATGAGCAGCCCCAGCATTTT.

The chain links TRBV3-1 (or the pseudogene TRBV3-2) to TRBJ1-3; D ambiguous. Germline CDR1 is LGHDT and CDR2 is YNNKEL (reference sequence). CDR3 size: 14 residues. V was shortened by 5 bases and J by 2 bases, with 10 bases between the two germline ends. The chain's CDR3 is CASSTGNAGNTIYF. The CDR3 DNA reads as TGTGCCAGCAGCACGGGTAACGCTGGAAACACCATATATTTT.

The V gene is TRBV19, the J gene TRBJ2-3, with 8 bases that match TRBD1. Germline V CDR1 and CDR2: LNHDA, SQIVND (reference sequence). The junction had 5 bases not matched to a gene; V was cut back by 8 bases and J by 4 bases. CDR3 size: 13 residues. For the CDR3, the DNA is TGTGCCAGTCGGGACAGGTGGGCAGATACGCAGTATTTT. As protein: CASRDRWADTQYF.

This chain connects TRBV18 to TRBJ2-7; a possible D gene is TRBD2 (6 bases). Per germline, CDR1 KGHSH and CDR2 LQKENI. Trimming removed 3 bases from V and 4 bases from J, with 13 bases in between. The CDR3 has 14 amino acids. The CDR3 DNA follows: TGTGCCAGCTCACCTACCAGGGCGGGGTACGAGCAGTACGTC. Translated: CASSPTRAGYEQYV.

The chain is built from TRBV9 and TRBJ1-6; 7 bases agree with TRBD1. CDR1 is SGDLS, CDR2 YYNGEE, per germline. The CDR3 has 15 amino acids. Trimming cost V 6 bases and J 9 bases; bases outside gene matches: 12. CDR3 nucleotides: TGTGCCAGCAACCCCACAGGGGCGGCCTCTTCACCCCTCCACTTT. Translating it yields CASNPTGAASSPLHF. Looking up the rest from reference TRBV9 and TRBJ1-6 gives the full variable domain: DSGVTQTPKHLITATGQRVTLRCSPRSGDLSVYWYQQSLDQGLQFLIQYYNGEERAKGNILERFSAQQFPDLHSELNLSSLELGDSALYFCASNPTGAASSPLHFGNGTRLTVT.